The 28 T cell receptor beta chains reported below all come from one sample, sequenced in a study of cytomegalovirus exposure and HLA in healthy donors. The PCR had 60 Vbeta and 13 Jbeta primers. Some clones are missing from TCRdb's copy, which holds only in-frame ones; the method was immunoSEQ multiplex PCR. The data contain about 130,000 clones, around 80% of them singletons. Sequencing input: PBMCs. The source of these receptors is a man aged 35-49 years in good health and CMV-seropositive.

The DNA for the CDR3 is TGTGCCAGCAGCATAAGGGAGAACAATCAGCCCCAGCATTTT. It translates to CASSIRENNQPQHF. This chain uses TRBV6-5 with TRBJ1-5; no reliable D call. The CDR3 totals 14 residues. Trimming left V 6 bases short and J 3 bases short, with 12 bases between. From germline, CDR1 is MNHEY and CDR2 SVGAGI.

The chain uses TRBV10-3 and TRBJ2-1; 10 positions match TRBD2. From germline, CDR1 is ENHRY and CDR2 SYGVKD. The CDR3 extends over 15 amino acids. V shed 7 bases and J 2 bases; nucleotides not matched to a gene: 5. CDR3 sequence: CAITGLADAYNEQFF. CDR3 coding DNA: TGTGCCATCACTGGACTAGCGGATGCCTACAATGAGCAGTTCTTC.

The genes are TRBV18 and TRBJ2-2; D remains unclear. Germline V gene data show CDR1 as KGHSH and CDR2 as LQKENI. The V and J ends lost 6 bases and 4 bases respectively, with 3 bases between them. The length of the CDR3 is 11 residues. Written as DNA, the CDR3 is TGTGCCAGCTCTCTCACCGGGGAGCTGTTTTTT. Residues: CASSLTGELFF.

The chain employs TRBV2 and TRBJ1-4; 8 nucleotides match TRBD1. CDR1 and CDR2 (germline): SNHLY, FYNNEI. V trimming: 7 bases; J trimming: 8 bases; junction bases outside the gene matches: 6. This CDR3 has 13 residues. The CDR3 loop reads CASNDRGGEKLFF. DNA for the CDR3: TGTGCCAGCAACGACAGGGGTGGAGAAAAACTGTTTTTT.

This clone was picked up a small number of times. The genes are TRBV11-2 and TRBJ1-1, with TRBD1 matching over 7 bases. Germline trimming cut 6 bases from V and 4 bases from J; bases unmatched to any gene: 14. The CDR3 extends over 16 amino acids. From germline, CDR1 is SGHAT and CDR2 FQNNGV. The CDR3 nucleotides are TGTGCCAGCAGACCTCTTACAGGGGCCAGGGCCACTGAAGCTTTCTTT. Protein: CASRPLTGARATEAFF.

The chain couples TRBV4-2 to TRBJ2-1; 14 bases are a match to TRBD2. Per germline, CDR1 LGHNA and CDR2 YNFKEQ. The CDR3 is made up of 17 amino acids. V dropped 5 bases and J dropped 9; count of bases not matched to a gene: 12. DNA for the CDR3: TGTGCCAGCAGCGGCGGACGGGGACTAGCGGGAGAGGTTGAGCAGTTCTTC. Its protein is CASSGGRGLAGEVEQFF.

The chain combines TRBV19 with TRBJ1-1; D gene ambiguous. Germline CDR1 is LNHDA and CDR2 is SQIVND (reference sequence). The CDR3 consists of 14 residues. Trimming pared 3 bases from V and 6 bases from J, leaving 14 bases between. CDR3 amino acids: CASSMTQRYAEAFF. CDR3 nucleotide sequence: TGTGCCAGTAGTATGACCCAGAGGTACGCTGAAGCTTTCTTT.

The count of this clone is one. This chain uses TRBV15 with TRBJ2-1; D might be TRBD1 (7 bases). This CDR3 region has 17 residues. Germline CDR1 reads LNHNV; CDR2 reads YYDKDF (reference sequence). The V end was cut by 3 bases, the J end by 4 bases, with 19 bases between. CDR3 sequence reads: CATSREGAASVYNEQFF. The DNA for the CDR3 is TGTGCCACCAGCAGGGAGGGGGCGGCTAGCGTTTACAATGAGCAGTTCTTC.

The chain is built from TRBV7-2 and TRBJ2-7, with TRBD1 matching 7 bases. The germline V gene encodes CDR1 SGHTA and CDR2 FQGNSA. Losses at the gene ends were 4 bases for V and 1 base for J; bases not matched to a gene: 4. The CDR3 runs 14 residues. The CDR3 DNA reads TGTGCCAGCAGCTCTCGGACAGGATCCTACGAGCAGTACTTC. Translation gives CASSSRTGSYEQYF.

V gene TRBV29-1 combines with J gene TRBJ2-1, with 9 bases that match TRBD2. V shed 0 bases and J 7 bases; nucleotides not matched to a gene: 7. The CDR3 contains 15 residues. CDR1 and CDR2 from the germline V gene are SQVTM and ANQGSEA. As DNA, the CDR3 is TGCAGCGTTGAAGATCCAGCGGGAGGTTTGAATGAGCAGTTCTTC. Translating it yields CSVEDPAGGLNEQFF.

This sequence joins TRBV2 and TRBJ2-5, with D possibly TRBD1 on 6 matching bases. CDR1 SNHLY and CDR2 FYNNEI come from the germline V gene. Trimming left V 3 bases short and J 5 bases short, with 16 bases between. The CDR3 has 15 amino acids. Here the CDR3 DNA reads TGTGCCAGCAGTGAGATAAAAGGGGGTGGGGAGACCCAGTACTTC. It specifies CASSEIKGGGETQYF.

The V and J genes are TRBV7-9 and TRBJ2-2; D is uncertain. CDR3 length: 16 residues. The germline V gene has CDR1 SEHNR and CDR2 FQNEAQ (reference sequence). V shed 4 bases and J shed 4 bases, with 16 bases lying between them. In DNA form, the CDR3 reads TGTGCCAGCAGCTCATTGGGCCCCCTTGGCACCGGGGAGCTGTTTTTT. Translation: CASSSLGPLGTGELFF.

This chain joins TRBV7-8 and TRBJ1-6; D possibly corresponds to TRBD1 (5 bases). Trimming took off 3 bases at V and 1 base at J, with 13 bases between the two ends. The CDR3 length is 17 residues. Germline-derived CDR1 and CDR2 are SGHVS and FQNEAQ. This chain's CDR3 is CASSFEGRGSYNSPLHF. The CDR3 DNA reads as TGTGCCAGCAGCTTTGAGGGGAGGGGATCCTATAATTCACCCCTCCACTTT.

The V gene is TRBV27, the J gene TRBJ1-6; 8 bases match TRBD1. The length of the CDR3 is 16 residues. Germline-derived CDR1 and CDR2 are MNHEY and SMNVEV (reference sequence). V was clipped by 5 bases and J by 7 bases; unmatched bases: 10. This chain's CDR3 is CASSRLPGTGNSPLHF. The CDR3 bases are TGTGCCAGCAGTCGTCTTCCCGGGACAGGAAATTCACCCCTCCACTTT.

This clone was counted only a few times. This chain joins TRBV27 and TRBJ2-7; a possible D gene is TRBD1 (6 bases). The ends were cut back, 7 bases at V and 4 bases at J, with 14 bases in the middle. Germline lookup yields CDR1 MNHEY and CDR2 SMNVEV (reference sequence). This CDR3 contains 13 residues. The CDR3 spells CASKGPGVYEQYF. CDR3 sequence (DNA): TGTGCCAGCAAGGGACCAGGGGTTTACGAGCAGTACTTC.

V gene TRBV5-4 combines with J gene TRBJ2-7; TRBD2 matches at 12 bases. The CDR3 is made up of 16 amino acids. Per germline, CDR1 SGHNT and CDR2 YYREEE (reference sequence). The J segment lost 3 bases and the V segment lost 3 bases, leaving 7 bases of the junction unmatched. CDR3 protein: CASSSRTSGNFYEQYF. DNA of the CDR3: TGTGCCAGCAGCTCTCGGACTAGCGGGAACTTCTACGAGCAGTACTTC.

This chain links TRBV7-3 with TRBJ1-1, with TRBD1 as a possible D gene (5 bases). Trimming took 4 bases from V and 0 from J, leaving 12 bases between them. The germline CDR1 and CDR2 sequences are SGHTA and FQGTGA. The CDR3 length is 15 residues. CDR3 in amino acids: CASSYLLQVNTEAFF. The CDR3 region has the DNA TGTGCCAGCAGCTACCTATTACAGGTGAACACTGAAGCTTTCTTT.

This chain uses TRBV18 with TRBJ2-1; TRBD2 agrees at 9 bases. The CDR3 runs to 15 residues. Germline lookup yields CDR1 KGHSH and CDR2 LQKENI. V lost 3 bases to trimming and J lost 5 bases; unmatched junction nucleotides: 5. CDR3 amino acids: CASSPFSGSDNEQFF. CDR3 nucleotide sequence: TGTGCCAGCTCACCCTTTAGCGGGAGCGACAATGAGCAGTTCTTC.

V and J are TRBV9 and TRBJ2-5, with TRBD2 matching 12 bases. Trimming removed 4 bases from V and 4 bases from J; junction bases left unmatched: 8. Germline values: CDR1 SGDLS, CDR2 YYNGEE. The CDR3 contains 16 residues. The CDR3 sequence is CASSPRTSGTGETQYF. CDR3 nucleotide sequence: TGTGCCAGCAGCCCGAGGACTAGCGGGACGGGAGAGACCCAGTACTTC.

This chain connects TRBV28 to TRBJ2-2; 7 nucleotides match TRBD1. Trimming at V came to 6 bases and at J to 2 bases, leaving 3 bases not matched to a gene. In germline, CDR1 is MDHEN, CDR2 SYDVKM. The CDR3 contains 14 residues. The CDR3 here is CASRGQSNTGELFF. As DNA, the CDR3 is TGTGCCAGCAGGGGACAGTCTAACACCGGGGAGCTGTTTTTT.

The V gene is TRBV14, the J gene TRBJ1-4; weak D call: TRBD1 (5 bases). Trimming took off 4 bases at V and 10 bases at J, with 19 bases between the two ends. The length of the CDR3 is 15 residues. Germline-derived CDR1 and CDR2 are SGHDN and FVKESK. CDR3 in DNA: TGTGCCAGCAGCCTGACGGGGGACGGAGTTCGAAAACTGTTTTTT. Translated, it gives CASSLTGDGVRKLFF.

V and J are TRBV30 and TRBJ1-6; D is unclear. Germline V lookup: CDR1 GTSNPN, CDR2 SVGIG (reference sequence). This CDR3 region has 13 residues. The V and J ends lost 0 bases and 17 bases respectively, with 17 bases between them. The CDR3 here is CAWSVRSDSKFHF. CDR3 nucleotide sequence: TGTGCCTGGAGTGTCCGAAGCGATTCCAAATTCCACTTT.

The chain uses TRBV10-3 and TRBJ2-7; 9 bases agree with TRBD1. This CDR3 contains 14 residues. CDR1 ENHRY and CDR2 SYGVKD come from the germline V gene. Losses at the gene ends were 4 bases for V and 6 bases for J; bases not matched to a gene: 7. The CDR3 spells CAISGGTGYSEQYF. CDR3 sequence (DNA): TGTGCCATCAGTGGGGGGACAGGGTACTCCGAGCAGTACTTC.

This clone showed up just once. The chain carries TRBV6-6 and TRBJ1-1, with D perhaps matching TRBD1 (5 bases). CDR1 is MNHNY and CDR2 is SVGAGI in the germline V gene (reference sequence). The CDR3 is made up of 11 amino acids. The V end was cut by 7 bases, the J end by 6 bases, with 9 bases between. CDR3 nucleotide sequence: TGTGCCAGCATCGTCAGGGCTGAAGCTTTCTTT. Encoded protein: CASIVRAEAFF.

The CDR3 spells CASSVGVNQPQHF. Here the CDR3 DNA reads TGTGCCAGCAGTGTAGGGGTTAATCAGCCCCAGCATTTT. The chain combines TRBV6-1 with TRBJ1-5; weak D call: TRBD1 (5 bases). The CDR3 runs 13 residues. Trimming removed 4 bases at V and 4 bases at J, with 8 bases between. Germline CDR1 and CDR2: MNHNS and SASEGT.

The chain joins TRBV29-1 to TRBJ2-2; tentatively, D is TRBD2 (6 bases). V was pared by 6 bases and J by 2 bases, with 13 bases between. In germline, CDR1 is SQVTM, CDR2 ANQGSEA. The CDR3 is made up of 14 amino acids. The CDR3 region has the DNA TGCAGCGTCCACCTAGCGCTTAACACCGGGGAGCTGTTTTTT. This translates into CSVHLALNTGELFF.

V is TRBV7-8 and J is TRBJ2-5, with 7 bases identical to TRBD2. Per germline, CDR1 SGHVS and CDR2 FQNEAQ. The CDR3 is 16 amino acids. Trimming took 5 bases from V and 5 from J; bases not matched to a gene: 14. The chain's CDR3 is CASSPSYGVGGETQYF. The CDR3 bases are TGTGCCAGCAGCCCATCCTACGGAGTGGGAGGGGAGACCCAGTACTTC.

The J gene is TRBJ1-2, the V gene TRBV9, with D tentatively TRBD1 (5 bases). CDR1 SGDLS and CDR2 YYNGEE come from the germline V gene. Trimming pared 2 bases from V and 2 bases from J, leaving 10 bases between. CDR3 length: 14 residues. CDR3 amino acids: CASSVWGGNYGYTF. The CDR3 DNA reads TGTGCCAGCAGCGTTTGGGGGGGAAACTATGGCTACACCTTC.